The 24 T cell receptor beta chains listed next were all sequenced from one sample in a study of beta chain features in type 1 diabetes. Findings and limits, study-wide: Shortening that was moderate but significant affected the TCRB CDR3s of Type 1 diabetes patients in all four CD4+ subsets.

As every portion of the isolated RNA was reverse transcribed, the sequencing read expressed TCRB transcripts. Using immunoSEQ multiplex PCR, the repertoire was profiled, and TCRdb retains in-frame clones only, with some absent. The data hold 300,000 to 400,000 clones, with 8.5% to 10% observed a single time. No antigen has been identified for these receptors. The sequenced material came from central memory CD4+ T cells from blood. These receptors were taken from a man in his thirties or forties with type 1 diabetes.

The CDR3 region is CASSLAGHYNTGELFF. The DNA for the CDR3 is TGCGCCAGCAGCTTGGCCGGACACTACAACACCGGGGAGCTGTTTTTT. The rearrangement uses TRBV5-1 and TRBJ2-2; tentative D call: TRBD1 (5 bases). Germline V gene lookup returns CDR1 SGHRS and CDR2 YFSETQ. CDR3 size: 16 residues. V gave up 0 bases and J gave up 2 bases, with 11 bases separating them.

The V gene is TRBV5-1, the J gene TRBJ1-4, with 7 bases aligning to TRBD1. The CDR3 loop spans 14 amino acids. V shed 4 bases, J shed 10 bases, and the junction held 10 bases outside the gene matches. Germline V gives CDR1 SGHRS, CDR2 YFSETQ. The CDR3 sequence is CASSAGQAAGKLFF. Here the CDR3 DNA reads TGCGCCAGCAGCGCCGGACAGGCCGCCGGAAAACTGTTTTTT.

The chain links TRBV11-1 to TRBJ2-7, with 11 bases identical to TRBD1. Losses at the gene ends were 5 bases for V and 3 bases for J; bases not matched to a gene: 6. CDR3 size: 15 residues. Germline V gene lookup returns CDR1 SGHAT and CDR2 FQDESV (reference sequence). CDR3 amino acids: CASSLPGTGGYEQYF. The DNA for the CDR3 is TGTGCCAGCAGCCTGCCCGGGACAGGGGGCTACGAGCAGTACTTC.

This clone was counted between two and nine times. The chain carries TRBV5-8 and TRBJ2-3, with unresolved D. The ends were cut back, 4 bases at V and 5 bases at J, with 11 bases in the middle. Looked up from germline, CDR1 is SGHTS and CDR2 is YDEGEE. This CDR3 contains 13 residues. CDR3 sequence: CASSQPAQDTQYF. The DNA for the CDR3 is TGTGCCAGCAGCCAGCCAGCGCAAGATACGCAGTATTTT.

This chain joins TRBV7-2 and TRBJ2-3; no clear D gene. Trimming shortened V by 5 bases and J by 4 bases, and 10 bases separated the two germline ends. The CDR3 is 13 amino acids. Germline CDR1 SGHTA, CDR2 FQGNSA. Here the CDR3 reads CASSPEAADTQYF. The CDR3 nucleotides read TGTGCCAGCAGCCCAGAGGCCGCAGATACGCAGTATTTT.

This clone has only a few counts. The CDR3 DNA reads as TGTGCCAGCAGCTCATTGTTTAGGGCCCGAAAATCCACCCCCTACGAGCAGTACTTC. This translates into CASSSLFRARKSTPYEQYF. The chain recombines TRBV7-8 with TRBJ2-7; the D is unclear. V dropped 4 bases and J dropped 2 bases, with 27 bases sitting between them. This CDR3 has 19 amino acids. The V gene's germline CDR1 is SGHVS and CDR2 FQNEAQ.

The sample holds a few counts of this clone. The J gene is TRBJ2-7, the V gene TRBV5-4; TRBD1 matches 9 bases. CDR3 length: 13 amino acids. After removal of 4 bases from V and 5 bases from J, the junction contained 4 bases not matched to a gene. Germline V gene sequence: CDR1 SGHNT, CDR2 YYREEE (reference sequence). CDR3 sequence (DNA): TGTGCCAGCAGCAGGGACAGGGACAACGAGCAGTACTTC. Translated, it gives CASSRDRDNEQYF.

This clone was seen only a few times. The rearrangement links TRBV5-1 to TRBJ1-2, with D uncertain. The germline V and J ends were trimmed by 3 bases and 3 bases, with 12 bases remaining between them. Germline V lookup: CDR1 SGHRS, CDR2 YFSETQ. The CDR3 spans 14 residues. CDR3 DNA: TGCGCCAGCAGCTCGATGACAACTCACTATGGCTACACCTTC. The encoded protein is CASSSMTTHYGYTF. The variable domain in full, completed from reference TRBV5-1 and TRBJ1-2, reads KAGVTQTPRYLIKTRGQQVTLSCSPISGHRSVSWYQQTPGQGLQFLFEYFSETQRNKGNFPGRFSGRQFSNSRSEMNVSTLELGDSALYLCASSSMTTHYGYTFGSGTRLTVV.

Ten or more counts support this clone. The chain links TRBV7-9 to TRBJ1-1, with a possible D match to TRBD1 (5 bases). V dropped 10 bases and J dropped 7 bases, with 13 bases sitting between them. The CDR3 is 11 amino acids. Germline CDR1 reads SEHNR; CDR2 reads FQNEAQ (reference sequence). CDR3 sequence: CATGEGFEAFF. The CDR3 coding sequence is TGTGCCACTGGGGAGGGGTTTGAAGCTTTCTTT. Based on the CDR3 plus reference TRBV7-9 and TRBJ1-1, the full variable domain is DTGVSQNPRHKITKRGQNVTFRCDPISEHNRLYWYRQTLGQGPEFLTYFQNEAQLEKSRLLSDRFSAERPKGSFSTLEIQRTEQGDSAMYLCATGEGFEAFFGQGTRLTVV.

V and J are TRBV4-1 and TRBJ2-7; weak D call: TRBD2 (6 bases). The CDR3 loop spans 15 amino acids. Germline lookup yields CDR1 MGHRA and CDR2 YSYEKL. Between the trimmed V and J ends, which lost 5 bases and 5 bases, there was a span of 19 bases. DNA for the CDR3: TGCGCCAGCAGCGGGCTGGGACTCCCGTCCAACGAGCAGTACTTC. Its translation is CASSGLGLPSNEQYF.

This clone has a count of ten or more. The genes are TRBV14 and TRBJ2-7; possibly TRBD1 for D (6 bases). Germline V gene lookup returns CDR1 SGHDN and CDR2 FVKESK. The V end lost 0 bases, the J end lost 2 bases, and 8 bases lay between the germline ends. This CDR3 comprises 14 residues. CDR3: CASSQDWTAYEQYF. The CDR3 DNA follows: TGTGCCAGCAGCCAAGATTGGACAGCCTACGAGCAGTACTTC.

A few counts support this clone. The chain carries TRBV19 and TRBJ1-1, with a tentative D call TRBD1 (6 bases). Trimming stripped 6 bases from V and 3 bases from J, with 11 bases between. The germline CDR1 and CDR2 sequences are LNHDA and SQIVND (reference sequence). The CDR3 sequence is 13 residues long. Written as DNA, the CDR3 is TGTGCCAGTAGAATGGACAGCTACACTGAAGCTTTCTTT. Encoded protein: CASRMDSYTEAFF.

This clone was picked up a small number of times. CDR3 sequence: CAISESYGRAYEQYF. In DNA, the CDR3 is TGTGCCATCAGTGAGTCGTACGGGAGGGCCTACGAGCAGTACTTC. V gene TRBV10-3 combines with J gene TRBJ2-7, with 8 bases aligning to TRBD2. The germline CDR1 and CDR2 sequences are ENHRY and SYGVKD. The CDR3 consists of 15 residues. The junction had 3 bases not matched to a gene; V was cut back by 0 bases and J by 2 bases.

This clone was found many times. This chain joins TRBV5-1 and TRBJ2-3; D remains unclear. The CDR3 spans 13 residues. Germline lookup yields CDR1 SGHRS and CDR2 YFSETQ. V was clipped by 3 bases and J by 1 base, with 6 bases between them. DNA for the CDR3: TGCGCCAGCAGCTCCCTAGGCACAGATACGCAGTATTTT. The encoded protein is CASSSLGTDTQYF.

Many counts were recorded for this clone. The chain couples TRBV10-3 to TRBJ2-7; D might be TRBD1 (5 bases). Looked up from germline, CDR1 is ENHRY and CDR2 is SYGVKD. The CDR3 is made up of 11 amino acids. V dropped 6 bases and J dropped 4 bases, with 7 bases sitting between them. This CDR3 is CAIRQAYEQYF. The CDR3 DNA reads TGTGCCATCAGACAGGCGTACGAGCAGTACTTC.

The table lists this clone with a few counts. The chain has TRBV18 and TRBJ1-3, with D maybe TRBD1 (6 bases). V was cut by 3 bases and J by 3 bases, with 12 bases left in between. The CDR3 loop spans 15 amino acids. Looked up from germline, CDR1 is KGHSH and CDR2 is LQKENI. CDR3 in amino acids: CASSPGRTVGNTIYF. CDR3 bases: TGTGCCAGCTCACCGGGTAGGACAGTTGGAAACACCATATATTTT.

Written as DNA, the CDR3 is TGTGCCAGCTCACCGCCTATGGGCCAAACCGCCGAAGAAGCTTTCTTT. Amino acids: CASSPPMGQTAEEAFF. The V call is TRBV18, the J call TRBJ1-1; D gene uncertain. Trimming cost V 3 bases and J 8 bases, with 22 bases left between them. Germline assignment: CDR1 KGHSH and CDR2 LQKENI. The CDR3 is made up of 16 amino acids.

The gene calls are TRBV9 and TRBJ2-2; possibly TRBD1 for D (5 bases). Between the trimmed V and J ends, which lost 0 bases and 4 bases, there was a span of 10 bases. The CDR3 has 15 amino acids. Germline CDR1 reads SGDLS; CDR2 reads YYNGEE. In DNA form, the CDR3 reads TGTGCCAGCAGCGTAGAAGGGGTGTTCACCGGGGAGCTGTTTTTT. This gives the protein CASSVEGVFTGELFF.

V is TRBV2 and J is TRBJ2-1; D might be TRBD2 (6 bases). Germline V CDR1 and CDR2: SNHLY, FYNNEI. With 9 bases removed from V and 9 bases from J, the gap between germline ends came to 12 bases. The CDR3 has 11 residues. The CDR3 here is CARELGGEQFF. The DNA of the CDR3 is TGTGCCAGGGAGTTGGGGGGTGAGCAGTTCTTC.

This clone was seen only a few times. The chain couples TRBV5-6 to TRBJ2-3, with 12 bases identical to TRBD2. Germline-derived CDR1 and CDR2 are SGHDT and YYEEEE. This CDR3 has 15 residues. V lost 4 bases and J lost 3; bases outside the gene matches: 3. The CDR3 spells CASSLTSGRTDTQYF. Here the CDR3 DNA reads TGTGCCAGCAGCCTGACTAGCGGGAGAACAGATACGCAGTATTTT.

This clone was observed a few times. The chain combines TRBV5-1 with TRBJ2-5, with D possibly matching TRBD2 (5 bases). The end of the DNA fits TRBJ2-7 better, so the J call may be wrong. The germline V gene has CDR1 SGHRS and CDR2 YFSETQ. The CDR3 has 15 residues. In DNA, the CDR3 is TGCGCCAGCACCGGAGGAGCGGCAAACTCCTACGAGCAGTACTTC. Residues: CASTGGAANSYEQYF.

Turning to this clone: This sample also contains other DNA sequences that code for the same CDR3. V is TRBV7-3 and J is TRBJ2-7; a possible D gene is TRBD1 (6 bases). The CDR3 contains 14 residues. Germline lookup yields CDR1 SGHTA and CDR2 FQGTGA. V lost 5 bases to trimming and J lost 0 bases, with 11 bases between them. The CDR3 sequence is CASSLQQGSYEQYF. The CDR3 bases are TGTGCCAGCAGCCTCCAACAGGGCTCCTACGAGCAGTACTTC.

The genes are TRBV5-6 and TRBJ1-2; D not certain. Germline-derived CDR1 and CDR2 are SGHDT and YYEEEE. This CDR3 spans 14 amino acids. Trimming left V 0 bases short and J 7 bases short, with 13 bases between. The CDR3 loop is CASSLVHIKGGYTF. DNA for the CDR3: TGTGCCAGCAGCTTGGTTCACATCAAGGGTGGCTACACCTTC.

This clone has ten or more counts. The J gene is TRBJ2-1, the V gene TRBV5-4; 9 bases match TRBD2. CDR1 SGHNT and CDR2 YYREEE come from the germline V gene (reference sequence). The trim removed 0 bases at V and 4 bases at J, leaving 2 bases unmatched. The CDR3 has 15 residues. CDR3 sequence reads: CASSLVSGGYNEQFF. DNA for the CDR3: TGTGCCAGCAGCTTGGTTAGCGGGGGTTACAATGAGCAGTTCTTC.